Listed here are 24 T cell receptor beta chains from one sample, sequenced in a study of CD8+CD57+ T cells in acquired aplastic anemia. The template for TCR beta VDJ and CDR3 sequence profiling was genomic DNA. TCRdb used MiXCR to reprocess the reads, holding one entry per CDR3 protein. The repertoire holds 62,000 or so distinct CDR3 sequences, with 54% as singletons. The sequenced sample was sorted CD4+, CD8+, or CD8+CD57+ T cells (not recorded which) from PBMCs. These receptors were obtained from a human donor in good health, serving as a control.

The V call is TRBV2, the J call TRBJ2-3; the D is unclear. CDR3 size: 16 residues. Germline assignment: CDR1 SNHLY and CDR2 FYNNEI. Trimming pared 3 bases from V and 0 bases from J, leaving 13 bases between. The CDR3 nucleotides read TGTGCCAGCAGTGATAGGCTACCGGCTAGCACAGATACGCAGTATTTT. It yields the protein CASSDRLPASTDTQYF.

This clonotype was observed a few times. The chain couples TRBV9 to TRBJ2-7; no clear D. Germline CDR1 SGDLS, CDR2 YYNGEE. The germline V and J ends were trimmed by 0 bases and 2 bases, with 9 bases remaining between them. The CDR3 is made up of 14 amino acids. The CDR3 is CASSVAPEAYEQYF. The CDR3 region has the DNA TGTGCCAGCAGCGTAGCTCCTGAGGCCTACGAGCAGTACTTC.

The CDR3 DNA is TGTGCCATCAGAGCGACAGGGAATGAAAATCAGCCCCAGCATTTT. Residues: CAIRATGNENQPQHF. The genes are TRBV10-3 and TRBJ1-5, with 7 bases that match TRBD1. Unmatched junction bases numbered 9, after V lost 6 bases and J lost 4 bases. The CDR3 is 15 residues long. Germline V gene sequence: CDR1 ENHRY, CDR2 SYGVKD.

This clonotype was seen repeatedly, ten times or more. The J gene is TRBJ2-7, the V gene TRBV4-1; TRBD1 agrees at 9 bases. V was pared by 1 base and J by 2 bases, with 9 bases of the junction left unmatched. Germline CDR1 is MGHRA and CDR2 is YSYEKL. The CDR3 loop spans 17 amino acids. The CDR3 nucleotides read TGCGCCAGCAGCCAAGTAAATATGGGACAGGGTGCCTACGAGCAGTACTTC. It specifies CASSQVNMGQGAYEQYF.

This clonotype was recorded at least ten times. The V call is TRBV20-1, the J call TRBJ2-7; the D gene is possibly TRBD1 (5 bases). From germline, CDR1 is DFQATT and CDR2 SNEGSKA (reference sequence). CDR3 length: 13 residues. V shed 3 bases and J shed 0 bases, with 9 bases lying between them. In DNA form, the CDR3 reads TGCAGTGCTAGGGAGACAGACTCCTACGAGCAGTACTTC. This translates into CSARETDSYEQYF.

The V call is TRBV15, the J call TRBJ2-3; TRBD1 matches at 7 bases. The CDR3 sequence is 15 residues long. J was trimmed by 2 bases and V by 7 bases; bases with no gene match: 9. Germline V gives CDR1 LNHNV, CDR2 YYDKDF (reference sequence). For the CDR3, the DNA is TGTGCCACCAACCGGGACAGAGGTTTCACAGATACGCAGTATTTT. This translates into CATNRDRGFTDTQYF.

By share of the sample, this clonotype is medium-sized (0.01 to 0.1%). The chain links TRBV7-4 to TRBJ2-7; D is unresolved. The CDR3 contains 12 residues. V gave up 4 bases and J gave up 3 bases, with 7 bases separating them. Germline V gene sequence: CDR1 SGHVT, CDR2 SQSDAQ. The CDR3 loop reads CASSSEVYEQYF. The CDR3, as DNA: TGTGCCAGCAGCTCTGAAGTCTACGAGCAGTACTTC.

This clonotype was seen once. The chain joins TRBV7-6 to TRBJ1-2, with 10 nucleotides matching TRBD1. Germline CDR1 reads SGHVS; CDR2 reads FNYEAQ. The ends lost 4 bases at V and 6 bases at J; junction bases unmatched: 5. The CDR3 is 14 amino acids. The CDR3 spells CASSSPGQGNGYTF. CDR3 nucleotides: TGTGCCAGCAGCTCCCCGGGACAGGGGAATGGCTACACCTTC.

This chain links TRBV7-9 with TRBJ1-2; no definite D call. The germline V and J ends were trimmed by 5 bases and 3 bases, with 16 bases remaining between them. The CDR3 runs 15 residues. CDR1 is SEHNR and CDR2 is FQNEAQ in the germline V gene (reference sequence). This chain's CDR3 is CASSRGRSSDYGYTF. As DNA, the CDR3 is TGTGCCAGCAGCCGAGGCAGGTCTAGCGACTATGGCTACACCTTC.

The chain combines TRBV7-8 with TRBJ2-1; no clear D gene. The V gene lost 3 bases and the J gene lost 4 bases, with 7 bases spanning the gap. CDR1 SGHVS and CDR2 FQNEAQ come from the germline V gene. This CDR3 contains 13 residues. The CDR3 DNA follows: TGTGCCAGCAGCTTGGGCAGGTACAATGAGCAGTTCTTC. As protein: CASSLGRYNEQFF.

CDR3: CASSVLPRDTQYF. The CDR3 DNA is TGTGCCAGCAGCGTCCTCCCTAGGGATACGCAGTATTTT. This rearrangement joins TRBV9 to TRBJ2-3; D gene uncertain. V was cut by 2 bases and J by 6 bases, with 10 bases left in between. Germline V gene sequence: CDR1 SGDLS, CDR2 YYNGEE. There are 13 residues in the CDR3.

This clonotype was seen many times. The chain recombines TRBV30 with TRBJ1-3; the D gene is possibly TRBD1 (5 bases). CDR1 is GTSNPN, CDR2 SVGIG, per germline (reference sequence). The CDR3 runs 13 residues. CDR3 coding DNA: TGTGGGGGGGAGGACCTCTCTGGAAACACCATATATTTT. This gives the protein CGGEDLSGNTIYF.

Many counts were recorded for this clonotype. This sequence joins TRBV19 and TRBJ2-2, with D possibly TRBD2 on 6 matching bases. Germline V gene data show CDR1 as LNHDA and CDR2 as SQIVND (reference sequence). Trimming took 5 bases from V and 5 from J, leaving 15 bases between them. This CDR3 comprises 15 residues. The CDR3 nucleotides read TGTGCCAGTAGTTCAAGGACCGCGGGGACCGGGGAGCTGTTTTTT. This translates into CASSSRTAGTGELFF.

There are many counts of this clonotype. The V call is TRBV4-1, the J call TRBJ1-5; 7 bases agree with TRBD1. V was pared by 0 bases and J by 9 bases, with 11 bases of the junction left unmatched. CDR1 and CDR2 from the germline V gene are MGHRA and YSYEKL. CDR3 length: 16 residues. The CDR3 is CASSQDLGQVILPQHF. CDR3 nucleotide sequence: TGCGCCAGCAGCCAAGATCTTGGACAGGTCATTTTGCCCCAGCATTTT.

A word on this clonotype: Germline and junction disagree at one end, which may indicate a read error. The chain uses TRBV7-6 and TRBJ1-1, with 7 bases aligning to TRBD1. From germline, CDR1 is SGHVS and CDR2 FNYEAQ. The CDR3 spans 15 residues. The CDR3 bases are TGTGCCAGCAGCTCCAAGATGACAGGGAGTACTGAAGCTTTCTTC. Amino acids: CASSSKMTGSTEAFF. Looking up the rest from reference TRBV7-6 and TRBJ1-1 gives the full variable domain: GAGVSQSPRYKVTKRGQDVALRCDPISGHVSLYWYRQALGQGPEFLTYFNYEAQQDKSGLPNDRFSAERPEGSISTLTIQRTEQRDSAMYRCASSSKMTGSTEAFFGQGTRLTVV.

At least ten counts were recorded for this clonotype. This chain uses TRBV5-6 with TRBJ2-2; possibly TRBD2 for D (6 bases). The CDR3 runs 13 residues. CDR1 and CDR2 from the germline V gene are SGHDT and YYEEEE. V lost 4 bases, J lost 7 bases, and 11 bases lay in between. The CDR3 loop is CASSLTRFGELFF. The DNA for the CDR3 is TGTGCCAGCAGCCTGACTAGATTCGGGGAGCTGTTTTTT.

This clonotype was observed a handful of times. The chain carries TRBV30 and TRBJ2-1; TRBD2 matches 7 bases. J gave up 8 bases and V 5 bases, and 15 bases lay outside the gene matches. Germline CDR1 GTSNPN, CDR2 SVGIG (reference sequence). The CDR3 sequence is 15 residues long. CDR3 in DNA: TGTGCCTGGGAGACTAGCCTTGCCCGCCGGCATGAGCAGTTCTTC. Protein product: CAWETSLARRHEQFF.

This rearrangement joins TRBV7-2 to TRBJ2-3; a weak D match, TRBD2 (6 bases). This CDR3 is built from 12 residues. V was trimmed by 5 bases and J by 9 bases, leaving 12 bases between them. Per the germline V gene, CDR1 is SGHTA and CDR2 is FQGNSA. For the CDR3, the DNA is TGTGCCAGCAGCCCGGGGGTGGGGACGCAGTATTTT. Residues: CASSPGVGTQYF.

The rearrangement joins TRBV15 to TRBJ2-7; tentatively, D is TRBD1 (6 bases). V was pared by 0 bases and J by 6 bases, with 15 bases between. CDR3 size: 15 residues. CDR1 and CDR2 (germline): LNHNV, YYDKDF (reference sequence). Here the CDR3 reads CATSREDSPSFEQYF. Here the CDR3 DNA reads TGTGCCACCAGCAGAGAGGACAGCCCTTCTTTCGAGCAGTACTTC.

V and J are TRBV4-2 and TRBJ2-7; 9 bases line up with TRBD1. Losses at the gene ends were 0 bases for V and 4 bases for J; bases not matched to a gene: 7. Germline values: CDR1 LGHNA, CDR2 YNFKEQ. The CDR3 has 16 residues. Here the CDR3 reads CASSQDGGTGTYEQYF. CDR3 nucleotide sequence: TGTGCCAGCAGCCAAGATGGGGGGACAGGGACATACGAGCAGTACTTC.

The chain is built from TRBV9 and TRBJ1-2; the match to TRBD1 covers 10 bases. The CDR3 contains 14 residues. Germline CDR1 is SGDLS and CDR2 is YYNGEE. Losses at the gene ends were 5 bases for V and 6 bases for J; bases not matched to a gene: 7. CDR3 DNA sequence: TGTGCCAGCAGTGAAGCCGGGACAGGGGATGGCTACACCTTC. It encodes CASSEAGTGDGYTF.

This clonotype was recorded at least ten times. The chain couples TRBV6-5 to TRBJ2-1; TRBD2 aligns across 8 bases. From germline, CDR1 is MNHEY and CDR2 SVGAGI. The CDR3 has 14 amino acids. Germline trimming cut 3 bases from V and 6 bases from J; bases unmatched to any gene: 4. The CDR3 reads CASSYNGGANEQFF. In DNA, the CDR3 is TGTGCCAGCAGTTATAACGGGGGGGCCAATGAGCAGTTCTTC.

This chain links TRBV29-1 with TRBJ1-2, with D perhaps matching TRBD1 (5 bases). Germline CDR1 SQVTM, CDR2 ANQGSEA. Trimming cost V 3 bases and J 6 bases, with 11 bases left between them. CDR3 length: 12 residues. The CDR3 coding sequence is TGCAGCGTTGAGGAGGGGAGGGATGGCTACACCTTC. This gives the protein CSVEEGRDGYTF.

Ten or more counts support this clonotype. The CDR3 spells CASSQANEQYF. Here the CDR3 DNA reads TGTGCCAGCAGCCAAGCGAACGAGCAGTACTTC. J is TRBJ2-7 and V is TRBV14; D call uncertain. Germline CDR1 and CDR2: SGHDN and FVKESK. The CDR3 totals 11 residues. The ends were cut back, 1 base at V and 5 bases at J, with 3 bases in the middle.